This entry lists 11 T cell receptor beta chains sequenced from one sample in a study of CD8 T cells in ankylosing spondylitis (TCRdb year 2017). Their cognate antigens are unknown. Preparation of the library involved 5' RACE. TCRdb records Illumina HiSeq 2500 as the sequencer. The public reads were quality trimmed at Q25 with fastp and then assembled into clones with MiXCR by TCRdb, keeping productive beta chains. Here each entry gathers all rows of one CDR3 protein and keeps the most common genes and DNA. The sample yields around 480,000 distinct CDR3 sequences; under 20% were counted once. Jointly, the top ten make up approximately 1% of the sample. Overall study results and their limits: Blood from ankylosing spondylitis patients appeared to be characterized by a TCR beta motif made up of seven or eight highly homologous amino acid variants.

Sequencing was done on a sample of blood, either unsorted or a sorted T cell fraction (not recorded which). These receptors all come from a male donor with ankylosing spondylitis.

J is TRBJ1-4 and V is TRBV6-1; TRBD1 aligns across 8 bases. The CDR3 has 14 residues. With V trimmed by 7 bases and J by 3 bases, 4 bases remained unmatched. Germline-derived CDR1 and CDR2 are MNHNS and SASEGT. The CDR3 DNA sequence: TGTGCCAGCATGACGGACAGGGCTAATGAAAAACTGTTTTTT. Translated, it gives CASMTDRANEKLFF.

This chain joins TRBV28 and TRBJ2-2, with 7 nucleotides matching TRBD2. The CDR3 has 18 residues. Losses at the gene ends were 2 bases for V and 0 bases for J; bases not matched to a gene: 9. The germline V gene has CDR1 MDHEN and CDR2 SYDVKM. Here the CDR3 DNA reads TGTGCCAGCAGTTTAGTCCTAGCGGAAGCCTCGAACACCGGGGAGCTGTTTTTT. It translates to CASSLVLAEASNTGELFF.

This clonotype was observed at least ten times. The gene calls are TRBV3-1 and TRBJ1-1; D gene unclear. Germline V gene lookup returns CDR1 LGHDT and CDR2 YNNKEL (reference sequence). The CDR3 totals 11 residues. Trimming removed 1 base from V and 4 bases from J, with 1 base in between. The CDR3: CASSQATEAFF. DNA for the CDR3: TGTGCCAGCAGCCAAGCCACTGAAGCTTTCTTT.

This clonotype has a handful of counts. This chain joins TRBV5-6 and TRBJ2-6; D is possibly TRBD2 (6 bases). The CDR3 consists of 18 residues. Per germline, CDR1 SGHDT and CDR2 YYEEEE. V was shortened by 4 bases and J by 0 bases, with 17 bases between the two germline ends. CDR3 amino acids: CASSNYRGGGSGANVLTF. The DNA for the CDR3 is TGTGCCAGCAGCAACTATAGGGGAGGCGGCTCTGGGGCCAACGTCCTGACTTTC.

The chain uses TRBV15 and TRBJ2-5; D gene unclear. CDR1 and CDR2 (germline): LNHNV, YYDKDF (reference sequence). The CDR3 loop spans 12 amino acids. V dropped 0 bases and J dropped 5 bases, with 4 bases sitting between them. The CDR3 here is CATSRDVETQYF. As DNA, the CDR3 is TGTGCCACCAGCAGAGATGTGGAGACCCAGTACTTC.

The chain carries TRBV5-1 and TRBJ2-7, with D perhaps assigned TRBD1 or TRBD2 (5 bases each). The V gene lost 0 bases and the J gene lost 3 bases, with 16 bases spanning the gap. This CDR3 region has 16 residues. CDR1 is SGHRS and CDR2 is YFSETQ in the germline V gene. The CDR3: CASSLGDGKRIYEQYF. Written as DNA, the CDR3 is TGCGCCAGCAGCTTGGGGGACGGTAAACGAATCTACGAGCAGTACTTC.

The chain is built from TRBV7-2 and TRBJ1-2; 10 bases are a match to TRBD1. The CDR3 has 15 residues. CDR1 and CDR2 (germline): SGHTA, FQGNSA. Unmatched junction bases numbered 10, after V lost 5 bases and J lost 7 bases. The CDR3 spells CASSIGQGGLGGYTF. In nucleotides, the CDR3 is TGTGCCAGCAGCATAGGACAGGGGGGATTAGGTGGCTACACCTTC.

This clonotype was observed a few times. The gene calls are TRBV12-3 or TRBV12-4 and TRBJ1-4; D remains unclear. CDR3 length: 15 amino acids. V was shortened by 3 bases and J by 10 bases, with 18 bases between the two germline ends. Here the CDR3 DNA reads TGTGCCAGCAGTTTGACCCGTCCGGGTGTCGGAAAACTGTTTTTT. Translation gives CASSLTRPGVGKLFF.

V usage is TRBV5-1 and J usage is TRBJ1-1; D is ambiguous. This CDR3 is 16 amino acids long. Per germline, CDR1 SGHRS and CDR2 YFSETQ. The germline V and J ends were trimmed by 5 bases and 1 base, with 18 bases remaining between them. The DNA for the CDR3 is TGCGCCAGCAGTTGGATTGGTTCGGCCCCGAACACTGAAGCTTTCTTT. Amino acids: CASSWIGSAPNTEAFF.

This clonotype came up a few times. This chain uses TRBV7-3 with TRBJ2-7, with a weak D call TRBD1 (5 bases). Between the trimmed V and J ends, which lost 1 base and 7 bases, there was a span of 11 bases. CDR1 SGHTA and CDR2 FQGTGA come from the germline V gene. The CDR3 has 13 amino acids. The CDR3 here is CASSLIGVGEQYF. The CDR3 DNA is TGTGCCAGCAGCTTAATAGGGGTCGGGGAGCAGTACTTC.

The V call is TRBV4-1, the J call TRBJ1-2; the D is unclear. In germline, CDR1 is MGHRA, CDR2 YSYEKL. This CDR3 has 16 amino acids. Between the trimmed V and J ends, which lost 1 base and 3 bases, there was a span of 15 bases. This CDR3 is CASSQGRARRDYGYTF. Here the CDR3 DNA reads TGCGCCAGCAGCCAAGGGAGAGCCCGAAGGGACTATGGCTACACCTTC.